The rows below give T cell receptor beta chains drawn from one sample of a study of cytomegalovirus exposure and HLA in healthy donors. This table comes from immunoSEQ multiplex PCR, and its TCRdb copy is limited to in-frame clones, with some not included. The data hold roughly 110,000 clones, with 82% observed a single time. The specimen was PBMCs. The source is a young man in good health and CMV-seropositive. CDR3s include the opening cysteine and the closing phenylalanine or tryptophan. A D gene is named only where the DNA matches it firmly. Expanded clones are given a class, and other clones once, few, many or no size at all.

clone_size | j_call | v_call | d_call | cdr3_nt | cdr3_aa
NA | TRBJ1-6 | TRBV7-9 | NA | TGTGCCAGCAGCCCTAGTCAGTCCTATAATTCACCCCTCCACTTT | CASSPSQSYNSPLHF
once | TRBJ2-2 | TRBV6-5 | NA | TGTGCCAGCAGTTATTTACGAGGCACCGGGGAGCTGTTTTTT | CASSYLRGTGELFF
NA | TRBJ2-5 | TRBV30 | NA | TGTGCCTGGACCCGACGGGGTAACCAAGAGACCCAGTACTTC | CAWTRRGNQETQYF
once | TRBJ2-7 | TRBV11-2 | NA | TGTGCCAGCAGCTTAGATCTTTCAGGGCCCCCTATCCAATCCTACGAGCAGTACTTC | CASSLDLSGPPIQSYEQYF
NA | TRBJ2-7 | TRBV10-3 | TRBD1 | TGTGCCATCAGTCGCACGGAACGGGACAGGGGGCACGAGCAGTACTTC | CAISRTERDRGHEQYF
NA | TRBJ1-4 | TRBV5-1 | TRBD1 | TGCGCCAGCAGCTCCGGACAGGGGAATGAAAAACTGTTTTTT | CASSSGQGNEKLFF
NA | TRBJ2-1 | TRBV7-9 | NA | TGTTCCAGCAGCTTTCTGACAGGATCCTACAATGAGCAGTTCTTC | CSSSFLTGSYNEQFF
NA | TRBJ1-1 | TRBV28 | TRBD1 | TGTGCCAGCAGTTTAATCGGGACAGGGGGCACTGAAGCTTTCTTT | CASSLIGTGGTEAFF
NA | TRBJ1-5 | TRBV2 | NA | TGTGCCGGAGGGGAATATGGCAATCAGCCCCAGCATTTT | CAGGEYGNQPQHF
NA | TRBJ2-5 | TRBV6-6 | TRBD2 | TGTGCCAGCGAAGGGGCGGGGGGGCGGGGCCGGGAGACCCAGTACTTC | CASEGAGGRGRETQYF
NA | TRBJ2-3 | TRBV18 | TRBD2 | TGTGCCAGCTCACGGAGTAGCGGGGGTATCGCAGATACGCAGTATTTT | CASSRSSGGIADTQYF
NA | TRBJ2-3 | TRBV12-5 | NA | TGTGCTAGTGGTTTGGTAGGGGTAGATACGCAGTATTTT | CASGLVGVDTQYF
NA | TRBJ2-7 | TRBV2 | NA | TGTGCCAGCAGTGAGTCAAATTCCTACGAGCAGTACTTC | CASSESNSYEQYF
NA | TRBJ2-1 | TRBV2 | TRBD1 | TGTGCCAGCAGGGCAGGGGGGACAGGGGAGCAGTTCTTC | CASRAGGTGEQFF
NA | TRBJ2-3 | TRBV10-2 | TRBD2 | TGCGCCAGCGTCCAACTAGCGGGGGGTGCAGATACGCAGTATTTT | CASVQLAGGADTQYF
NA | TRBJ2-7 | TRBV6-6 | TRBD2 | TGTGCCAGCAGTTCAACTAGCGGGAGCTCCTACGAGCAGTACTTC | CASSSTSGSSYEQYF
NA | TRBJ1-2 | TRBV7-9 | TRBD1 | TGTGCCAGCAGCTTCCCGTTAAAGACCGGGACAGGGAGCTATGGCTACACCTTC | CASSFPLKTGTGSYGYTF
NA | TRBJ1-3 | TRBV6-1 | TRBD1 | TGTGCCAGCAGAGGACAGGGTCTAGCTGGAAACACCATATATTTT | CASRGQGLAGNTIYF
NA | TRBJ2-7 | TRBV11-2 | TRBD1 | TGTGCCAGCAGCTCTGGGACAGGGGGATACGAGCAGTACTTC | CASSSGTGGYEQYF
NA | TRBJ1-1 | TRBV6-5 | NA | TGTGCCAGCAGTTACTCGAGGTCGGGGAACACTGAAGCTTTCTTT | CASSYSRSGNTEAFF
once | TRBJ1-2 | TRBV20-1 | NA | TGCAGTGCTCTCAGGGACTCTGGCTACACCTTC | CSALRDSGYTF
few | TRBJ2-4 | TRBV5-6 | NA | TGTGCCAGCAGCTTGTCAGTTACCTTAGCCAAAAACATTCAGTACTTC | CASSLSVTLAKNIQYF
NA | TRBJ1-2 | TRBV6-1 | NA | TGTGCCAGCACCGGCCCAGGGCCAAACTATGGCTACACCTTC | CASTGPGPNYGYTF
NA | TRBJ1-1 | TRBV30 | NA | TGTGCCTGGAGTGGGCCTTCGGGAAACACTGAAGCTTTCTTT | CAWSGPSGNTEAFF
few | TRBJ1-6 | TRBV7-9 | NA | TGTGCCAGCTCGGCAGGGGTATCACCCCTCCACTTT | CASSAGVSPLHF
NA | TRBJ2-2 | TRBV10-2 | NA | TGCGCCAGCAGTGACATCGGGGAGCTGTTTTTT | CASSDIGELFF
once | TRBJ1-2 | TRBV6-5 | TRBD1 | TGTGCCAGCAGTTACTCGACAGGGTCATACTATGGCTACACCTTC | CASSYSTGSYYGYTF
NA | TRBJ2-7 | TRBV11-2 | TRBD2 | TGTGCCAGCAGCTCCCTCCCGGGGGGGAGGACTAGCGGGATATACGAGCAGTACTTC | CASSSLPGGRTSGIYEQYF
NA | TRBJ2-5 | TRBV5-6 | NA | TGTGCCAGCAGCTTGGGGTACGGGGAGACCCAGTACTTC | CASSLGYGETQYF
NA | TRBJ2-3 | TRBV5-1 | TRBD2 | TGCGCCAGCAAACTAGCGGGGGGGCAAGATACGCAGTATTTT | CASKLAGGQDTQYF
few | TRBJ2-1 | TRBV5-8 | NA | TGTGCCAGCACCCCGCGGGAAAGCTCCTACAATGAGCAGTTCTTC | CASTPRESSYNEQFF
NA | TRBJ2-3 | TRBV29-1 | NA | TGCAGCGTTGAAGGGATTGGGGGGGGGCAATTCACAGATACGCAGTATTTT | CSVEGIGGGQFTDTQYF
few | TRBJ2-2 | TRBV5-1 | NA | TGCGCCAGCGGGCCAGAGTGGGCCTCGAACACCGGGGAGCTGTTTTTT | CASGPEWASNTGELFF
NA | TRBJ2-2 | TRBV5-4 | NA | TGTGCCAGCAGCTTGGGTGACAGGAAGAACACCGGGGAGCTGTTTTTT | CASSLGDRKNTGELFF
NA | TRBJ1-3 | TRBV2 | NA | TGTGCCAGCAGCGTTGACACGAGCTCTGGAAACACCATATATTTT | CASSVDTSSGNTIYF
NA | TRBJ1-2 | TRBV7-9 | NA | TGTGCCAGCAGCTTAGCAACAGGGGGCTACACCTTC | CASSLATGGYTF
NA | TRBJ2-7 | TRBV2 | NA | TGTGCCAGCAGCGACCGACTAGTCTACGAGCAGTACTTC | CASSDRLVYEQYF
NA | TRBJ1-1 | TRBV7-8 | NA | TGTGCCAGCAGCTTGCGAGGCCCCGAGAACACTGAAGCTTTCTTT | CASSLRGPENTEAFF
NA | TRBJ2-1 | TRBV11-3 | TRBD2 | TGTGCCAGCAGCTCTAAGCGGGGGCCGTACAATGAGCAGTTCTTC | CASSSKRGPYNEQFF
NA | TRBJ2-3 | TRBV11-2 | TRBD2 | TGTGCCAGCAGCCCAGGCGGACTAGCGGGGGGGGGAACGACAGATACGCAGTATTTT | CASSPGGLAGGGTTDTQYF
NA | TRBJ2-2 | TRBV5-1 | TRBD1 | TGCGCCAGCAGCTTGACAGGGGCCGTCGGGGAGCTGTTTTTT | CASSLTGAVGELFF
NA | TRBJ2-5 | TRBV14 | NA | TGTGCCAGCAGCCAGGCGGACCGGGACACAAAAAGAGAGACCCAGTACTTC | CASSQADRDTKRETQYF
NA | TRBJ1-3 | TRBV5-1 | NA | TGCGCCAGCAGCTTGGAACAGTCTGGAAACACCATATATTTT | CASSLEQSGNTIYF
few | TRBJ2-5 | TRBV21-1 | NA | TGTGCCAGCAGCAAAGCGGCGATAGCGGGCCACCAAGAGACCCAGTACTTC | CASSKAAIAGHQETQYF
NA | TRBJ2-2 | TRBV5-1 | NA | TGCGCCAGCAGCCCAGAGAACACCGGGGAGCTGTTTTTT | CASSPENTGELFF
NA | TRBJ1-1 | TRBV5-6 | NA | TGTGCCAGCAGTTTTAATCACCGGTTCCCCGACTGGCTGAACACTGAAGCTTTCTTT | CASSFNHRFPDWLNTEAFF
NA | TRBJ2-5 | TRBV7-9 | NA | TGTGCCAGCAGCTTACGAGACAGCCATCAAGAGACCCAGTACTTC | CASSLRDSHQETQYF
NA | TRBJ2-1 | TRBV4-1 | NA | TGCGCCAGCAGCCAAATCGGGACAAGAATACTCAATGAGCAGTTCTTC | CASSQIGTRILNEQFF
NA | TRBJ1-1 | TRBV5-1 | NA | TGCGCCAGCAGCCCGGCCCAAGGACGGGGGAACACTGAAGCTTTCTTT | CASSPAQGRGNTEAFF
few | TRBJ2-3 | TRBV5-1 | TRBD2 | TGCGCCAGCAGCTTGGGTCTAGCGGGGGTCACAGATACGCAGTATTTT | CASSLGLAGVTDTQYF
NA | TRBJ1-5 | TRBV30 | NA | TGTGCCTGGAGTGTACGGCAGGGTCAGCCCCAGCATTTT | CAWSVRQGQPQHF
NA | TRBJ1-2 | TRBV5-1 | NA | TGCGCCAGCAGCGAGACAGTTAACTATGGCTACACCTTC | CASSETVNYGYTF
once | TRBJ2-5 | TRBV5-1 | TRBD1 | TGCGCCAGCAGGACAGGGGGTACGGTCAGGGCCCAGTACTTC | CASRTGGTVRAQYF
NA | TRBJ2-1 | TRBV5-4 | TRBD2 | TGTGCCAGCAGCGGGCGGCTAGCGGGGGCGAACTCCTACAATGAGCAGTTCTTC | CASSGRLAGANSYNEQFF
NA | TRBJ1-5 | TRBV10-2 | TRBD1 | TGCGCCAGCGGGGGACAGTCTTATAGCAATCAGCCCCAGCATTTT | CASGGQSYSNQPQHF
NA | TRBJ2-2 | TRBV7-2 | TRBD2 | TGTGCCAGCAGCTTAGCCCCAGCGGGGGGCCCCGGGGAGCTGTTTTTT | CASSLAPAGGPGELFF
NA | TRBJ2-7 | TRBV2 | NA | TGTGCCAGCAGTGGACAGTCCTACGAGCAGTACTTC | CASSGQSYEQYF
NA | TRBJ2-1 | TRBV7-8 | TRBD2 | TGTGCCAGCGCCGAGGGACTACACTACAATGAGCAGTTCTTC | CASAEGLHYNEQFF
NA | TRBJ1-1 | TRBV11-2 | NA | TGTGCCAGCAGCTCCCCTTCACAGGCAGACACTGAAGCTTTCTTT | CASSSPSQADTEAFF
NA | TRBJ2-3 | TRBV30 | TRBD2 | TGTGCCTGGGGGATGTGGGGGGGGGCAGATACGCAGTATTTT | CAWGMWGGADTQYF